The rows below give T cell receptor beta chains drawn from one sample of a study of T cells in tumors after PD-1 blockade. Clones were sequenced by immunoSEQ multiplex PCR, and TCRdb holds only the in-frame ones, with some missing. The sample lists 60,000 to 65,000 clones; approximately 79% were seen once. The sequenced sample was PBMCs, obtained after anti-PD-1 treatment. The receptors were gathered from a human donor with basal cell carcinoma. Both conserved end residues are part of each CDR3.

CASSLDAYQEETQYF	15	TRBV5-4	TRBJ2-5
CASSNRDRGPDTQYF	15	TRBV19	TRBJ2-3
CAWSTASHNSNQPQHF	16	TRBV30	TRBJ1-5
CASSLIAGETYEQYF	15	TRBV5-1	TRBJ2-7
CAWRGNRGYGYTF	13	TRBV30	TRBJ1-2
CASILAGTGGNQPQHF	16	TRBV28	TRBJ1-5
CASSEDSAYGYTF	13	TRBV6-1	TRBJ1-2
CASSTGHGYTF	11	TRBV25-1	TRBJ1-2
CASRQRPANTEAFF	14	TRBV5-1	TRBJ1-1
CASSEQWGTDTQYF	14	TRBV2	TRBJ2-3
CASSMRGMNTEAFF	14	TRBV19	TRBJ1-1
CASSFSDRGTGELFF	15	TRBV6-6	TRBJ2-2
CAWPDRGRFNSPLHF	15	TRBV30	TRBJ1-6
CAISPGAGALTDTQYF	16	TRBV10-3	TRBJ2-3
CASSPSFDRGALPLHF	16	TRBV18	TRBJ1-6
CASSQDRVVTEAFF	14	TRBV4-1	TRBJ1-1
CASSLLTSGVLGETQYF	17	TRBV28	TRBJ2-5
CASSQDPGGGYNEQFF	16	TRBV4-2	TRBJ2-1
CASSSLGGEWDEQFF	15	TRBV7-9	TRBJ2-1
CASILNRMSTEAFF	14	TRBV6-5	TRBJ1-1
CASSPSGGNEQFF	13	TRBV18	TRBJ2-1
CASSLNIRQYNEQFF	15	TRBV28	TRBJ2-1
CASRQGVSSNQPQHF	15	TRBV28	TRBJ1-5
CSTSGTYNTGELFF	14	TRBV29-1	TRBJ2-2
CATYRGLNSNQPQHF	15	TRBV28	TRBJ1-5
CASSSSMNTEAFF	13	TRBV6-6	TRBJ1-1
CASSLDNGEAFF	12	TRBV7-2	TRBJ1-1
CAWSVDGDSPLHF	13	TRBV30	TRBJ1-6
CAWSVGMNTEAFF	13	TRBV30	TRBJ1-1
CASSIEGGGTDTQYF	15	TRBV19	TRBJ2-3
CAIAPRGDSYEQYF	14	TRBV10-3	TRBJ2-7
CAWSWAGAGEQYF	13	TRBV30	TRBJ2-7
CASSKGFSGGACNEQFF	17	TRBV21-1	TRBJ2-1
CASSFGGGVKTQYF	14	TRBV5-4	TRBJ2-5
CASSSRAGHGYTF	13	TRBV5-1	TRBJ1-2
CAISRGESLEDTQYF	15	TRBV10-3	TRBJ2-3
CASTRGGNYGYTF	13	TRBV12-3/TRBV12-4	TRBJ1-2
CASSPPAGWGNEQFF	15	TRBV4-1	TRBJ2-1
CASSIRQTAQETQYF	15	TRBV7-2	TRBJ2-5
CASSLGSSGNTIYF	14	TRBV5-1	TRBJ1-3
CASSTGGNTEAFF	13	TRBV7-2	TRBJ1-1
CASSIDRGPTNYGYTF	16	TRBV19	TRBJ1-2
CAWGRQTYGYTF	12	TRBV30	TRBJ1-2
CASSAPESSYNSPLHF	16	TRBV6-1	TRBJ1-6
CASSPDTGELFF	12	TRBV13	TRBJ2-2
CAWSGGTDYSPLHF	14	TRBV30	TRBJ1-6
CASSLVSGLAGGRRNEQYF	19	TRBV11-2	TRBJ2-7
CSVERDNREQYF	12	TRBV29-1	TRBJ2-7
CATSRDLLAGYNTGELFF	18	TRBV15	TRBJ2-2
CASSYGGGSGNTIYF	15	TRBV6-5	TRBJ1-3